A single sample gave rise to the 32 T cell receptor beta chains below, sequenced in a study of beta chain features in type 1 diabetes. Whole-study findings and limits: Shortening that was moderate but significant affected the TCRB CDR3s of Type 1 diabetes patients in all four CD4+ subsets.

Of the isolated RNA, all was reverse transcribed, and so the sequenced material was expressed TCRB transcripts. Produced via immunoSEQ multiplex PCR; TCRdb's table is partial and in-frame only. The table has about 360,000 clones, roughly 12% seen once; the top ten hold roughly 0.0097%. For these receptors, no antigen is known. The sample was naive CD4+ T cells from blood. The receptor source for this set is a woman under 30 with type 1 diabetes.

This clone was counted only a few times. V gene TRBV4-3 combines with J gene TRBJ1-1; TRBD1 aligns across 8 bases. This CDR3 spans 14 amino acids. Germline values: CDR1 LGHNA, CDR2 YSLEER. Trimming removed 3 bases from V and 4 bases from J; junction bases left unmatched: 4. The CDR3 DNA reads TGCGCCAGCAGCCACCAGGGGGCGAGCACTGAAGCTTTCTTT. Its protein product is CASSHQGASTEAFF.

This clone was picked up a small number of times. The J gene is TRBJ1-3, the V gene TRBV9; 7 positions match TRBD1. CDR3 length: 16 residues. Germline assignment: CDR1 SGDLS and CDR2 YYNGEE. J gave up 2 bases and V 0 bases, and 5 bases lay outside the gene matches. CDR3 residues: CASSVVVGTAGNTIYF. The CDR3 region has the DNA TGTGCCAGCAGCGTAGTAGTCGGGACAGCTGGAAACACCATATATTTT.

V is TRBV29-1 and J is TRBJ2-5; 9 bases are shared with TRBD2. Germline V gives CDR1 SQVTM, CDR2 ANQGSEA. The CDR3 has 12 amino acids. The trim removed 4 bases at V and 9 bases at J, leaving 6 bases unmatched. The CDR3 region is CSVGASGDAQYF. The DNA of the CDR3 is TGCAGCGTTGGCGCTAGCGGGGACGCCCAGTACTTC.

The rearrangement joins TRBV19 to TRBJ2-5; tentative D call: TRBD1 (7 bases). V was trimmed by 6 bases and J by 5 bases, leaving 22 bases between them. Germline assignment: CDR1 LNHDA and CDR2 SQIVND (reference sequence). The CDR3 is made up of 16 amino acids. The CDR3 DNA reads TGTGCCAGTAGCACCCCGGCAGGGGGGACGAGGGAGACCCAGTACTTC. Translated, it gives CASSTPAGGTRETQYF.

This chain's CDR3 is CASSRRVAGELFF. The DNA of the CDR3 is TGTGCCAGCAGCCGCAGGGTGGCGGGGGAGCTGTTTTTT. The chain couples TRBV11-3 to TRBJ2-2; D perhaps matches TRBD1 (5 bases). CDR1 is SGHNT and CDR2 is YENEEA in the germline V gene. The CDR3 length is 13 residues. The V end lost 5 bases, the J end lost 8 bases, and 12 bases lay between the germline ends.

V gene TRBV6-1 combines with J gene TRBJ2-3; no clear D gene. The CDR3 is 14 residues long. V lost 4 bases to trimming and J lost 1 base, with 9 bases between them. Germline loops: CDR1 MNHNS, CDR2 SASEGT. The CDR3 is CASSGGGGTDTQYF. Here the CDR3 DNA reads TGTGCCAGCAGTGGTGGCGGAGGCACAGATACGCAGTATTTT.

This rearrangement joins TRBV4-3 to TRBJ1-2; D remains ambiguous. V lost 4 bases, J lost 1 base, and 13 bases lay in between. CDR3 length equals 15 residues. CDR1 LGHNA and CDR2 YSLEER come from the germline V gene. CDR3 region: CASSPQATINYGYTF. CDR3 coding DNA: TGCGCCAGCAGCCCGCAGGCGACCATTAACTATGGCTACACCTTC.

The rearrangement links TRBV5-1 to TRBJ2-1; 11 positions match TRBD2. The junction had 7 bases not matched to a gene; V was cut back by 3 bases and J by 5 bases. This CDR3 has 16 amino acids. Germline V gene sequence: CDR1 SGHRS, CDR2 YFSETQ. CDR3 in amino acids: CASSSIKTSGNNEQFF. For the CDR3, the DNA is TGCGCCAGCAGCTCCATTAAGACTAGCGGGAACAATGAGCAGTTCTTC.

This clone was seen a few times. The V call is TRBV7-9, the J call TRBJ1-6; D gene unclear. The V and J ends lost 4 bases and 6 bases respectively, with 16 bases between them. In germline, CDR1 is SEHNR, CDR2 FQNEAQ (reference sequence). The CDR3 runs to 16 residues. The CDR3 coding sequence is TGTGCCAGCAGCTCCAATAGCGAGGCGGCTAATTCACCCCTCCACTTT. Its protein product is CASSSNSEAANSPLHF. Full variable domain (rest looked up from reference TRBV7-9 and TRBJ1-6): DTGVSQNPRHKITKRGQNVTFRCDPISEHNRLYWYRQTLGQGPEFLTYFQNEAQLEKSRLLSDRFSAERPKGSFSTLEIQRTEQGDSAMYLCASSSNSEAANSPLHFGNGTRLTVT.

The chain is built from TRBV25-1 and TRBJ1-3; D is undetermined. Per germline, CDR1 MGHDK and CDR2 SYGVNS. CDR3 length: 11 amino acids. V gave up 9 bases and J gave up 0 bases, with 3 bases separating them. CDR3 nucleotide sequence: TGTGCCAGTCACTCTGGAAACACCATATATTTT. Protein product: CASHSGNTIYF.

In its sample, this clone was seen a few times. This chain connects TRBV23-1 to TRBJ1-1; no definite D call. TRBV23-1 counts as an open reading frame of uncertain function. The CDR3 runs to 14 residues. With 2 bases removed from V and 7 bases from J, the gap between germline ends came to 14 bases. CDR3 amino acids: CASSQNFLRIEAFF. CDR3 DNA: TGCGCCAGCAGTCAAAATTTTCTGCGGATTGAAGCTTTCTTT.

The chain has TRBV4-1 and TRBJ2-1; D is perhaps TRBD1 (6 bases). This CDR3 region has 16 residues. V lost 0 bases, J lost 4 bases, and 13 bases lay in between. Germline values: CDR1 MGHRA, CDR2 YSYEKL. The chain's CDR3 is CASSQDVGQGYNEQFF. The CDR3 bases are TGCGCCAGCAGCCAAGATGTTGGGCAGGGGTACAATGAGCAGTTCTTC.

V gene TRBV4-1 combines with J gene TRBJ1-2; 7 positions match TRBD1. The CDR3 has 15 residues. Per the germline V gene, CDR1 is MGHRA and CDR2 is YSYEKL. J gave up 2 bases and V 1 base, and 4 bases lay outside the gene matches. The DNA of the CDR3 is TGCGCCAGCAGCCAAGTAGGGGGCCGGAACTATGGCTACACCTTC. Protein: CASSQVGGRNYGYTF.

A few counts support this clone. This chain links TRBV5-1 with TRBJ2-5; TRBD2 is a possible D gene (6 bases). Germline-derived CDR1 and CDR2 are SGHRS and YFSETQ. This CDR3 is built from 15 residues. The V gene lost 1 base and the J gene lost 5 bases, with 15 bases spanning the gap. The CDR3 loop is CASSLFSGDGETQYF. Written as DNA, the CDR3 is TGCGCCAGCAGCTTGTTTAGCGGAGACGGGGAGACCCAGTACTTC.

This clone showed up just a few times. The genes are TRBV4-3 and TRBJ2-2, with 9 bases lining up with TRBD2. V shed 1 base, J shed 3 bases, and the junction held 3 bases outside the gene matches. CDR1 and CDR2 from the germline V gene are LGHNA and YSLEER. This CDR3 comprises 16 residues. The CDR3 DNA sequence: TGCGCCAGCAGCCAAGGGAGCGGGAGGTACACCGGGGAGCTGTTTTTT. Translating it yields CASSQGSGRYTGELFF.

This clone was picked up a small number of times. This chain's CDR3 is CASSPSTQRYSNQPQHF. The CDR3 DNA is TGTGCCAGCTCACCCTCCACACAGAGATATAGCAATCAGCCCCAGCATTTT. This rearrangement joins TRBV18 to TRBJ1-5; D unclear. Germline loops: CDR1 KGHSH, CDR2 LQKENI. The CDR3 sequence is 17 residues long. The V end was cut by 3 bases, the J end by 0 bases, with 15 bases between.

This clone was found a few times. The CDR3: CASSPSRWTEAFF. In DNA, the CDR3 is TGTGCCAGCAGCCCATCCCGGTGGACTGAAGCTTTCTTT. V is TRBV7-9 and J is TRBJ1-1; D not resolved. The CDR3 loop spans 13 amino acids. Trimming stripped 5 bases from V and 5 bases from J, with 12 bases between. CDR1 and CDR2 from the germline V gene are SEHNR and FQNEAQ (reference sequence).

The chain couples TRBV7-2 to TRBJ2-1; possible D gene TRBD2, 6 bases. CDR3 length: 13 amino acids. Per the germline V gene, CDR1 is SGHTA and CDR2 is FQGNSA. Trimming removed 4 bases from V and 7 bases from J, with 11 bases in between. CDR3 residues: CASSSTRGNEQFF. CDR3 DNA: TGTGCCAGCAGCTCGACTCGGGGGAATGAGCAGTTCTTC.

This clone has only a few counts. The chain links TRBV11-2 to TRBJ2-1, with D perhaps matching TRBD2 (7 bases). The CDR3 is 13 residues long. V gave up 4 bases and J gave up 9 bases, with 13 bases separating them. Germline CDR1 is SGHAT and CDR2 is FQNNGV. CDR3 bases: TGTGCCAGCAGCTCCCCGGGGGGCCCTGAGCAGTTCTTC. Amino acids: CASSSPGGPEQFF.

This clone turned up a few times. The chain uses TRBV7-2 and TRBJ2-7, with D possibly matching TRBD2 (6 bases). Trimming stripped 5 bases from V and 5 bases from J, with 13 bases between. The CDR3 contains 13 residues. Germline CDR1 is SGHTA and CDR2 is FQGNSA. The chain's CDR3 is CASSHLWRDEQYF. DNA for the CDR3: TGTGCCAGCAGCCATTTGTGGAGGGACGAGCAGTACTTC.

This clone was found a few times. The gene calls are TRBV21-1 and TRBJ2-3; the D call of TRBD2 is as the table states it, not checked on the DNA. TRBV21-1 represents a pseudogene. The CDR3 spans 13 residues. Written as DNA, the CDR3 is TGTGCCAGCAGCAAAGCACCGGTTCATACGCAGTATTTT. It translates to CASSKAPVHTQYF.

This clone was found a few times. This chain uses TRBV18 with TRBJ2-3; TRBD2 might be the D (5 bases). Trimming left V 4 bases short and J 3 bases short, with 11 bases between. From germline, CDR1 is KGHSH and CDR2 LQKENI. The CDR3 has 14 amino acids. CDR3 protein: CASSLQTITDTQYF. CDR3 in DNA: TGTGCCAGCTCACTTCAGACTATTACAGATACGCAGTATTTT.

The CDR3 nucleotides read TGCGCCAGCAGCACCGACTTGTCTAATGAGCAGTTCTTC. Its protein is CASSTDLSNEQFF. The V and J genes are TRBV5-1 and TRBJ2-1, with unresolved D. The V and J ends lost 4 bases and 7 bases respectively, with 12 bases between them. Looked up from germline, CDR1 is SGHRS and CDR2 is YFSETQ. This CDR3 spans 13 amino acids.

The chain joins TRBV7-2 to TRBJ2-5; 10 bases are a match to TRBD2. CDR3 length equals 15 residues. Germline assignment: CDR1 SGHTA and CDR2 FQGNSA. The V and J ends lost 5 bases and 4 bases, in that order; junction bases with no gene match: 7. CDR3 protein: CASSQREGFRETQYF. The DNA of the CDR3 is TGTGCCAGCAGCCAGCGGGAGGGGTTTCGAGAGACCCAGTACTTC.

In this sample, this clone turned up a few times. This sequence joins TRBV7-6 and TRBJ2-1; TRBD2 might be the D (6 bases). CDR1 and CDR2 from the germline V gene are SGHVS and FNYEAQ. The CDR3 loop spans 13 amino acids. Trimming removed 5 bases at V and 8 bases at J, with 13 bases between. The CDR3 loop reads CASSPGTADEQFF. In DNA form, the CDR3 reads TGTGCCAGCAGCCCGGGGACTGCCGATGAGCAGTTCTTC.

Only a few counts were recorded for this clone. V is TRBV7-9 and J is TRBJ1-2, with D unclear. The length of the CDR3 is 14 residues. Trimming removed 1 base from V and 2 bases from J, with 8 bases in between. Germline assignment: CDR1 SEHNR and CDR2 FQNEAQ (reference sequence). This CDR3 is CASSLGVENYGYTF. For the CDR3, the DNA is TGTGCCAGCAGCTTAGGTGTGGAGAACTATGGCTACACCTTC.

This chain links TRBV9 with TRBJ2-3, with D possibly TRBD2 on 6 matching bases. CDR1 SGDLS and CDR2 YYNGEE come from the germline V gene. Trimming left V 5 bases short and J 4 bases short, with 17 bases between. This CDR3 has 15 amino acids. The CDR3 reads CASSIAGWEADTQYF. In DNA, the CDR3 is TGTGCCAGCAGTATAGCCGGGTGGGAGGCAGATACGCAGTATTTT.

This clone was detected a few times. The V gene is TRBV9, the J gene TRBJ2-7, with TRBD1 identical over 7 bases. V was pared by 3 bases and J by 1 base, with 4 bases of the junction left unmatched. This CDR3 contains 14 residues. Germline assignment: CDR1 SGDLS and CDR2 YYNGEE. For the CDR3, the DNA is TGTGCCAGCAGCGCCGGGACAGAGTCCTACGAGCAGTACTTC. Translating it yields CASSAGTESYEQYF.

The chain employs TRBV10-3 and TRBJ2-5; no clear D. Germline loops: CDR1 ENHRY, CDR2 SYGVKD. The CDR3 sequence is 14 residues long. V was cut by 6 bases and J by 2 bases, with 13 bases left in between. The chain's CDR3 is CAIRSYSPQETQYF. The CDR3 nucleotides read TGTGCCATCAGGAGCTACAGCCCTCAAGAGACCCAGTACTTC.

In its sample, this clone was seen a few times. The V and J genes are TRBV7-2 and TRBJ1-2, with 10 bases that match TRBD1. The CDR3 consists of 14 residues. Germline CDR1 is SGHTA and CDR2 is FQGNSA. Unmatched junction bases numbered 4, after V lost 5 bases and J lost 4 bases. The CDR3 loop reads CASSPGTGAYGYTF. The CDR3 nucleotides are TGTGCCAGCAGCCCCGGGACAGGGGCCTATGGCTACACCTTC.

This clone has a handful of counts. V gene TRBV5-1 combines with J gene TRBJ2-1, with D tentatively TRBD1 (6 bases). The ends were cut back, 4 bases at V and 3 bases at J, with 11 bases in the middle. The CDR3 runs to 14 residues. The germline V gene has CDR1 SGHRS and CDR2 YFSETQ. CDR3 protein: CASSQGSHYNEQFF. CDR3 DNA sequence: TGCGCCAGCAGCCAGGGGAGCCACTACAATGAGCAGTTCTTC.

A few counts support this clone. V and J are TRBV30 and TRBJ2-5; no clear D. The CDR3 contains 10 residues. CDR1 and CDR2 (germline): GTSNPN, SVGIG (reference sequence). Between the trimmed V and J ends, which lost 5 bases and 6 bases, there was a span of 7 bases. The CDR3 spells CAWFSKTQYF. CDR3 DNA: TGTGCCTGGTTTAGTAAGACCCAGTACTTC.